This is a list of T cell receptor beta chains from one sample in a study of blood T cell repertoires in COVID-19. Repertoires were generated with immunoSEQ multiplex PCR, while TCRdb's copy carries only in-frame clones and drops some. This sample has around 29,000 clones, with around 85% found just once. Input material: peripheral blood. Receptor source: a woman older than 75 with COVID-19, enrolled during active disease. Both conserved end residues are part of each CDR3.

>TRBV2|TRBJ1-2
CASSDRLYGYTF
>TRBV7-2|TRBJ2-3
CASSRQGGTDTQYF
>TRBV20-1|TRBJ2-2
CSAETERELFF
>TRBV5-1|TRBJ1-4
CASSFYGGVNEKLFF
>TRBV5-1|TRBJ2-4
CASSLGAGGSKNIQYF
>TRBV29-1|TRBJ2-3
CSVVTSGGPTDTQYF
>TRBV10-2|TRBJ1-2
CASSGETAYGYTF
>TRBV9|TRBJ2-5
CASSVTSGGPGETQYF
>TRBV30|TRBJ1-6
CAWNRGGHSPLHF
>TRBV6-6|TRBJ1-2
CASSRWGGQLVFYGYTF
>TRBV5-1|TRBJ2-5
CASSIQGRETQYF
>TRBV5-1|TRBJ2-1
CASSSTVGSNEQFF
>TRBV9|TRBJ1-2
CASSAGGIHGYTF
>TRBV7-2|TRBJ1-2
CASSLDQGRFGYTF
>TRBV10-3|TRBJ1-2
CASKSGNYGYTF
>TRBV3-1/TRBV3-2|TRBJ1-6
CASSLLTTGRANSPLHF
>TRBV11-2|TRBJ2-7
CASTTYRGPYEQYF
>TRBV15|TRBJ1-2
CATSRPSGTGWYGYTF
>TRBV6-4|TRBJ2-1
CASSELSGGAHNEQFF
>TRBV5-1|TRBJ1-6
CASSLPGGQGSPLHF
>TRBV9|TRBJ2-7
CASSPGGVSYEQYF
>TRBV6-5|TRBJ1-5
CASTNRGDGNQPQHF
>TRBV18|TRBJ1-1
CASSPGLNTEAFF
>TRBV15|TRBJ1-5
CATSRSGRVSNQPQHF
>TRBV18|TRBJ1-2
CASSPIAEANYGYTF
>TRBV9|TRBJ1-2
CASSAGLLNYGYTF
>TRBV2|TRBJ1-3
CASTRTGGNTIYF
>TRBV19|TRBJ1-2
CASSIGEASGGGYTF
>TRBV5-4|TRBJ2-2
CASRQQGTGELFF
>TRBV27|TRBJ1-6
CASSPRTGGGSPLHF
>TRBV18|TRBJ2-7
CASSPRAGGAYEQYF
>TRBV6-6|TRBJ2-2
CASSYSVQGPTGELFF
>TRBV6-5|TRBJ1-1
CASRGQENTEAFF
>TRBV10-1|TRBJ2-2
CASSVGGAGELFF
>TRBV21-1|TRBJ2-2
CASSKGGGDMNTGELFF
>TRBV7-9|TRBJ1-1
CASSLLSDTEAFF
>TRBV11-2|TRBJ2-5
CASSLGLAGTAQETQYF
>TRBV9|TRBJ2-1
CASSVGTSGGLLF
>TRBV7-6|TRBJ2-1
CASSIRLYNEQFF
>TRBV30|TRBJ2-4
CAWSDRDRLAKNIQYF
>TRBV2|TRBJ1-6
CASSPSGSTNSPLHF
>TRBV5-6|TRBJ1-1
CASSLPGQTNTEAFF
>TRBV2|TRBJ2-2
CASSSRGRNTGELFF
>TRBV3-1/TRBV3-2|TRBJ2-5
CASSQGKGAGGETQYF
>TRBV5-6|TRBJ2-7
CASGGSGRTYEQYF
>TRBV5-6|TRBJ2-7
CASSLPGTSVYEQYF
>TRBV12-5|TRBJ2-7
CASGLGRDYEQYF
>TRBV27|TRBJ1-2
CASSPGGDYGYTF
>TRBV7-9|TRBJ1-3
CASSTAVPGAGNTIYF
>TRBV5-6|TRBJ1-6
CASSPTTAGRSLHF
>TRBV5-1|TRBJ2-2
CASSLERQPNTGELFF
>TRBV28|TRBJ1-2
CASEVGTVKGYTF
>TRBV20-1|TRBJ1-4
CSAAVNEKLFF
>TRBV12-5|TRBJ1-2
CASGLVSGQSYPDGYTF
>TRBV6-1|TRBJ1-5
CASSETGNQPQHF
>TRBV4-1|TRBJ1-2
CASSHNTLIGYGYTF
>TRBV20-1|TRBJ2-7
CSAQGAREQYF
>TRBV5-1|TRBJ2-5
CASFRDAKETQYF
>TRBV7-3|TRBJ2-2
CASSRDRSNTGELFF